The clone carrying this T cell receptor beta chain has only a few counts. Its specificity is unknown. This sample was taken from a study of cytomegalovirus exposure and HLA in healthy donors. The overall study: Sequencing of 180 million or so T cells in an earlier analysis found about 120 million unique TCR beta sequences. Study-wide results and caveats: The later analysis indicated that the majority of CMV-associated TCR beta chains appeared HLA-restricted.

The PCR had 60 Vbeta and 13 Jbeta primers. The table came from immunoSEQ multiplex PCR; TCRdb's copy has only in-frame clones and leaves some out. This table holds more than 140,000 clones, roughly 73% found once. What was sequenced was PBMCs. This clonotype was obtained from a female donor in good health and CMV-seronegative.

CDR3 nucleotide sequence: TGCGCCAGCAGCTTGGGTCGAGGGCGCGAAACCTACGAGCAGTACTTC. It translates to CASSLGRGRETYEQYF. This sequence joins TRBV5-1 and TRBJ2-7; D may be TRBD2 (5 bases). Germline V gene sequence: CDR1 SGHRS, CDR2 YFSETQ. The CDR3 loop spans 16 amino acids. The V end lost 0 bases, the J end lost 2 bases, and 15 bases lay between the germline ends.